The entry below gives a single T cell receptor beta chain sequence along with its context. Its target is unknown. The source of the sample is a study of tumor-infiltrating lymphocytes in primary liver carcinoma. Germline CDR1 and CDR2: SNHLY and FYNNEI. The V gene end was trimmed by 7 bases and the J gene end by 6 bases; junction bases not matched to a gene: 6. This CDR3 spans 13 amino acids. Bulk tissue was left unsorted, and RNA and DNA were co-extracted from 20-30 mg of it. General study findings and limits: Less overlap was seen in tumor-adjacent and tumor-blood pairs than in tumor region pairs.

cDNA specific to TCR beta was made from 500 ng of total RNA, with a constant-region primer employed for priming. Nested multiplex PCR, run for three rounds with slightly modified ARM-PCR, yielded TCR beta libraries. The two initial PCR rounds, approximately 10 cycles each, used TRBV1-TRBV30 forward and C-beta reverse primers. TCRdb reprocessed the multiplex PCR reads via MiXCR and lists one record per CDR3 protein. The repertoire holds around 26,000 distinct CDR3 sequences, around three quarters seen once, with around 45% in the top ten. This receptor was taken from a man aged 35-49 years with primary liver carcinoma and hepatitis B virus infection. The chain uses TRBV2 and TRBJ1-5; 7 positions match TRBD1. Sequenced sample: liver tumor tissue from sampling region 3. The subset is: tumor region T3, left-lateral pole. The CDR3 DNA reads as TGTGCCAGCAATGAGGGACAGTTTCAGCCCCAGCATTTT. Its translation: CASNEGQFQPQHF.